This T cell receptor beta chain was found in a study of blood T cell repertoires in COVID-19. Study-wide context: COVID-19 samples, acute and convalescent, were from the United States, Italy and Spain. From T cells, B-cell-depleted T cells, or PBMCs came the material, which was cDNA or gDNA.

In the study's own analysis: Amplification of reference gene primers provided the estimated nucleated cell counts. Measured with immunoSEQ multiplex PCR; TCRdb has only the in-frame clones, and not every one. V and J calls and clone size are as listed in that table; D and trimming were resolved from the DNA. The data contain roughly 100,000 clones, over 80% of them seen just once; the ten biggest clones take up approximately 10%. V was shortened by 6 bases and J by 9 bases, with 15 bases between the two germline ends. The V gene's germline CDR1 is MNHNY and CDR2 SVGAGI (reference sequence). The CDR3 sequence is 14 residues long.

The sequence came from a man at least 80 years old with acute or convalescent COVID-19. The V and J genes are TRBV6-6 and TRBJ1-6, with a possible D match to TRBD1 (5 bases). The material sequenced was peripheral blood. For the CDR3, the DNA is TGTGCCAGCAGCCCCAGGGAAAGGTCTTCACCCCTCCACTTT. This gives the protein CASSPRERSSPLHF.